Listed below are T cell receptor beta chains from one sample, sequenced in a study of blood T cell repertoires in COVID-19. Libraries were prepared by immunoSEQ multiplex PCR; TCRdb keeps only in-frame clonotypes and omits some of them. Of about 290,000 clones listed, around 90% are singletons. The sample comprised peripheral blood. All receptors come from a middle-aged woman who had recovered from COVID-19. The CDR3 runs from the conserved cysteine through the conserved F or W.

>TRBV9
CASSVVASGRASDTQYF
>TRBV19
CASRSRASYEQYF
>TRBV10-3
CAITRTGGASGANVLTF
>TRBV4-1
CASRPLAGVNYEQYF
>TRBV3-1/TRBV3-2
CASSQAPTEAFF
>TRBV19
CASSQCQHF
>TRBV9
CASSEGVRDGELFF
>TRBV19
CASSSDRAGANVLTF
>TRBV27
CASSWGGDRGGYTF
>TRBV6-5
CASSYGGQAGNEQFF
>TRBV5-4
CASSLGREVNTEAFF
>TRBV29-1
CSVARTATDTQYF
>TRBV27
CASRQGQETQYF
>TRBV11-2
CASSLDHRTTPGTEAFF
>TRBV2
CATTGQDSYEQYF
>TRBV12-3/TRBV12-4
CASYPGLRGEQFF
>TRBV28
CASSERTGETYEQYF
>TRBV13
CASSFGPLSGSGTGELFF
>TRBV3-1/TRBV3-2
CASSQVWQGTTGELFF
>TRBV7-3
CASSLLAGAFLDEQFF
>TRBV30
CAWSASSGRRYEQYF
>TRBV6-2/TRBV6-3
CASSRRIGLAGPTGELFF
>TRBV7-2
CASSLVAGGGETQYF
>TRBV19
CASSIGTSASSYNEQFF
>TRBV4-1
CASSQGQDYNSPLHF
>TRBV19
CASSNQLAGELFF
>TRBV21-1
CASSKPGGQETQYF
>TRBV7-2
CASSSYPRLASTYEQYF
>TRBV13
CASLASGRGPDTQYF
>TRBV5-8
CASSLQGQVTEAFF
>TRBV7-9
CASSFRTSRGTGELFF
>TRBV28
CASSLGQRSQPQHF
>TRBV5-1
CASSLVSGQNTDTQYF
>TRBV12-3/TRBV12-4
CASSTSGVEQFF
>TRBV30
CAWNLAAYNEQFF
>TRBV14
CASSQPGLAGVREQYF
>TRBV12-3/TRBV12-4
CASREQGRRGYTF
>TRBV4-2
CASSQDTPPGETQYF
>TRBV11-2
CASSLVGASGRTSTDTQYF
>TRBV27
CASARYSTDTQYF
>TRBV30
CAWSRFGELYF
>TRBV10-1
CASSESRYTNQPQHF
>TRBV7-9
CASSPFSLARSYNEQFF
>TRBV30
CAWSSTDQGGLRAFF
>TRBV7-3
CASSLRQGSRYEQYF
>TRBV2
CASSGQGFNQPQHF
>TRBV5-1
CASSEGTSRYEQYF
>TRBV12-3/TRBV12-4
CASSYREGSPLHF
>TRBV10-3
CAIRRTGGVYGYTF
>TRBV7-6
CASSTLGRDRHNEQFF
>TRBV27
CASSPRDRGLYEQYF
>TRBV7-2
CASSFILAFQETQYF
>TRBV5-1
CASSGTGALGNTIYF